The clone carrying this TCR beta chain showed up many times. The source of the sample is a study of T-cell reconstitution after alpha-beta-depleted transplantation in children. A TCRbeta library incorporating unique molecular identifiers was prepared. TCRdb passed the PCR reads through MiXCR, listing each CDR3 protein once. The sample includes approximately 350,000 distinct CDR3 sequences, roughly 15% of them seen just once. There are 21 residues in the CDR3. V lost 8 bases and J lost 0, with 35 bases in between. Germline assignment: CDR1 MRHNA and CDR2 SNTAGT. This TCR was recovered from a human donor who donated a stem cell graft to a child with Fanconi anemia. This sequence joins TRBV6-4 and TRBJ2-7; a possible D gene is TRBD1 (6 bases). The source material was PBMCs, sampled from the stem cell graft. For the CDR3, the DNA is TGTGCCAGCCCCGACGTTCTATCTCTAGGCCCCAGGGCCAGGGGCTCCTACGAGCAGTACGTC. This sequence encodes CASPDVLSLGPRARGSYEQYV.